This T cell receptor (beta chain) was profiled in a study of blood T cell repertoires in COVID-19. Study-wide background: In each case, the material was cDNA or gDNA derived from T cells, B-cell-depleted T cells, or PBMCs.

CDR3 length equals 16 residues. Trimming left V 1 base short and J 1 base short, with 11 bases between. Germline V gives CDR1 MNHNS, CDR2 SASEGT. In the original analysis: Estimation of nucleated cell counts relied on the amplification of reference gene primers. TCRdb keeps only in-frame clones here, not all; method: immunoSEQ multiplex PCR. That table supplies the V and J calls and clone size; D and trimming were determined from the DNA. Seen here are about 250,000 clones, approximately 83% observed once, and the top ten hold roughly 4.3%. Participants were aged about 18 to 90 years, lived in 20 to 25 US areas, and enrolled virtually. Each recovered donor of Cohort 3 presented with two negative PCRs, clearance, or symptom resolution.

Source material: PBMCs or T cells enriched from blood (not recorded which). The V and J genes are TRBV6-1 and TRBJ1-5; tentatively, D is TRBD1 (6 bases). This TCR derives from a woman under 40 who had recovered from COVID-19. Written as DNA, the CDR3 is TGTGCCAGCAGTGAAGTAGGGGGTTGGAGCAATCAGCCCCAGCATTTT. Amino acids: CASSEVGGWSNQPQHF.